This T cell receptor beta chain emerged from a study of blood T cells in healthy people across ages. This clonotype was detected only a few times. Its antigen remains unidentified. The use of a sample-barcoded 5' primer and a J-beta primer mix characterized a second PCR of about 7 to 12 cycles. The authors tagged each cDNA molecule using a template-switch adaptor with 12 random nucleotides. TCRdb re-analysed the 5' RACE reads in MiXCR, keeping a single row per CDR3 protein. The sample has around 870,000 distinct CDR3 sequences; around 26% are singletons. Samples each had at least 5.5 micrograms of total RNA extracted. Study-wide findings and caveats: More naive CD4+ cells and higher diversity marked long-lived donors relative to aged donors.

Specimen: blood. The receptor was derived from a woman older than 75 in good health.

In DNA, the CDR3 is TGTGCCAGCAGCGCACGGCGGGGTGCTAGCACAGATACGCAGTATTTT. Translating it yields CASSARRGASTDTQYF. The chain uses TRBV5-4 and TRBJ2-3, with a weak D call TRBD2 (6 bases). The CDR3 runs 16 residues. Germline values: CDR1 SGHNT, CDR2 YYREEE (reference sequence). The V gene lost 4 bases and the J gene lost 0 bases, with 15 bases spanning the gap.